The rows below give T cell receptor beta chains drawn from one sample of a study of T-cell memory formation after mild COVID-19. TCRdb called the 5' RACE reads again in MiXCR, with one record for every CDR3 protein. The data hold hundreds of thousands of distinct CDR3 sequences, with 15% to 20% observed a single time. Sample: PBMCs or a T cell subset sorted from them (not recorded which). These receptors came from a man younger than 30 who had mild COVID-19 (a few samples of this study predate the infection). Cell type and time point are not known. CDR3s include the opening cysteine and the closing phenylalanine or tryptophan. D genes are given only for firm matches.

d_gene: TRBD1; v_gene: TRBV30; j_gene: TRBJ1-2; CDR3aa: CAWSLSDRGNYGYTF
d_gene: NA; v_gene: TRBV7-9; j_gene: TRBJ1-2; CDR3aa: CASSRGAENYGYTF
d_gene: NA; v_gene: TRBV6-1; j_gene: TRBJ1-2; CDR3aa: CASSPRPNDGYTF
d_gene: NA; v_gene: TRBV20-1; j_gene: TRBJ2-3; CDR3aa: CSASLAYVADTQYF
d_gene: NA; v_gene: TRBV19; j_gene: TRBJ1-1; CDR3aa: CASIPLSSSEAFF
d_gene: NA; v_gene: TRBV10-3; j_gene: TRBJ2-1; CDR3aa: CAISGSRFDEQFF
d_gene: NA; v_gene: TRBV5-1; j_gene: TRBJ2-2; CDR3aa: CASSLMVGRNTGELFF
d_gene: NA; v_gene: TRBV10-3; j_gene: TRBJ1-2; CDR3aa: CAISESTGISYGYTF
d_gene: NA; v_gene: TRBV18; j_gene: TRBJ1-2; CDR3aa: CASSPNTLDGYTF
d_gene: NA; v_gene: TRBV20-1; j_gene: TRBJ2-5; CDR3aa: CSSSSNAGGETQYF
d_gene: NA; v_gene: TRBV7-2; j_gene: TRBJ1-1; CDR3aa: CASRVRRGGDEAFF
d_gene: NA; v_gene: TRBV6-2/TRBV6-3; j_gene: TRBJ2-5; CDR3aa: CASTTGDGQETQYF
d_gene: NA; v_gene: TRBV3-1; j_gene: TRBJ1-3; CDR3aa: CASSQSSGNTIYF
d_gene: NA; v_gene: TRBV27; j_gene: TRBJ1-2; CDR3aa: CASGGGGYGYTF
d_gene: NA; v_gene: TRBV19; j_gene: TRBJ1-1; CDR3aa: CASSTSGTEGAIEAFF
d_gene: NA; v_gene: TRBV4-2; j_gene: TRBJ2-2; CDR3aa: CASSQERTGELFF
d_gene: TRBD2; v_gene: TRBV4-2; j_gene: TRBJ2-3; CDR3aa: CASSRGLAGATTDTQYF
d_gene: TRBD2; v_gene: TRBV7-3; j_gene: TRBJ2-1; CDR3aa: CASSLHSGLAGTGEQFF
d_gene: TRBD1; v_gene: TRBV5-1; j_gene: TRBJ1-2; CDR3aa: CASSFRDSYYGYTF
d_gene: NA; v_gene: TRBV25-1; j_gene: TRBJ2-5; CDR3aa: CARGKRLAQETQYF
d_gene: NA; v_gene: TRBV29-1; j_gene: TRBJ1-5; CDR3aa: CSVESGFGQPQHF
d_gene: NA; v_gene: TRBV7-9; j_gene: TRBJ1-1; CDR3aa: CASSLAGRVGEAFF
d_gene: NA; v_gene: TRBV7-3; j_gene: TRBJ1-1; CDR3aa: CASSPASQGSNTEAFF
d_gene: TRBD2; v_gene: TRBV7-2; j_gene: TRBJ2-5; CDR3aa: CASSRTSGAQETQYF
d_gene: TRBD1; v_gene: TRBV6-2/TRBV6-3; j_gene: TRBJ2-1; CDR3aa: CASSLRTGYLGHNEQFF
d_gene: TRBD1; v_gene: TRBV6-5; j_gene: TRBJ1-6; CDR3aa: CASSPRQGARSPLHF
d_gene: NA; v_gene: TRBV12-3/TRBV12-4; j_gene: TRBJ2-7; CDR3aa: CASSPTGTPYEQYF
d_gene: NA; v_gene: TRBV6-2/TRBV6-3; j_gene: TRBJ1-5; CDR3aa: CASRPVGGQPQHF